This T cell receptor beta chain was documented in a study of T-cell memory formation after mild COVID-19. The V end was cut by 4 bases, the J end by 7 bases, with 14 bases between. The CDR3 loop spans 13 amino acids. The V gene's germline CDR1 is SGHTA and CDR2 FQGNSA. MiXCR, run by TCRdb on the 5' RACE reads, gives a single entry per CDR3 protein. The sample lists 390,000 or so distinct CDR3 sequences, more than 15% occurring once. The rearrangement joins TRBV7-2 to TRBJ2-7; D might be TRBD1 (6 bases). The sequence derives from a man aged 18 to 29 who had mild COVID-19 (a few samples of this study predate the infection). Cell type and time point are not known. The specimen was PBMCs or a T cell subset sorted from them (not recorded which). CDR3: CASSSGTTGEQYF. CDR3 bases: TGTGCCAGCAGCTCCGGGACAACGGGAGAGCAGTACTTC.